The rows below give T cell receptor beta chains drawn from one sample of a study of blood T cell repertoires in COVID-19. The assay was immunoSEQ multiplex PCR, and TCRdb's table has in-frame clones only and misses some. The repertoire holds around 170,000 clones, with roughly 80% as singletons. Sequencing was done on a sample of peripheral blood. Receptors were obtained from a woman between 70 and 85 years old with COVID-19, enrolled during active disease. CDR3s include the opening cysteine and the closing phenylalanine or tryptophan. The D gene is left open where the match is weak. Clone size is not always given. Where it is, it says once, few, many or a class for expanded clones.

d_call | j_call | clone_size | v_call | cdr3_nt | cdr3_aa
NA | TRBJ1-6 | few | TRBV7-2 | TGTGCCAGCAGCTTTAGGGACACCAATTCACCCCTCCACTTT | CASSFRDTNSPLHF
NA | TRBJ1-1 | NA | TRBV3-1/TRBV3-2 | TGTGCCAGCAGCCGTCCCCCTCTCACTGAAGCTTTCTTT | CASSRPPLTEAFF
NA | TRBJ2-7 | NA | TRBV10-3 | TGTGCCATCAGTGCGTTGGCAGACTACGAGCAGTACTTC | CAISALADYEQYF
TRBD1 | TRBJ2-7 | NA | TRBV18 | TGTGCCAGCTCGTTGGGACAGGGGTCCGAGCAGTACTTC | CASSLGQGSEQYF
TRBD1 | TRBJ1-2 | NA | TRBV30 | TGTGCCTGGAGGGACAGGGAGGTGGGGTATGGCTACACCTTC | CAWRDREVGYGYTF
TRBD2 | TRBJ2-7 | NA | TRBV11-2 | TGTGCCAGCAGCTTTCGGACTAGCGGGAGTTACGAGCAGTACTTC | CASSFRTSGSYEQYF
TRBD1 | TRBJ1-2 | few | TRBV19 | TGTGCCAGTAGACAAAAAGGGACAGAAGATGGCTACACCTTC | CASRQKGTEDGYTF
TRBD2 | TRBJ2-5 | NA | TRBV30 | TGTGCCTGGAGACTAGCGGGAGGGGGTAGGCAAGAGACCCAGTACTTC | CAWRLAGGGRQETQYF
NA | TRBJ1-2 | NA | TRBV27 | TGTGCCAGCAGATCTACAGGGAACTATGGCTACACCTTC | CASRSTGNYGYTF
TRBD1 | TRBJ2-2 | few | TRBV18 | TGTGCCAGCTCACCGGACAGGTTGGTCGGGGAGCTGTTTTTT | CASSPDRLVGELFF
TRBD1 | TRBJ1-2 | NA | TRBV6-4 | TGTGCCAGCAGTAAGACCCCAGGGACAGACAACTATGGCTACACCTTC | CASSKTPGTDNYGYTF
NA | TRBJ1-2 | NA | TRBV12-3/TRBV12-4 | TGTGCCAGCACCTACGGACAGTACTATGGCTACACCTTC | CASTYGQYYGYTF
NA | TRBJ2-3 | once | TRBV5-5 | TGTGCCAGCAGCTTAACAGTTAACACAGATACGCAGTATTTT | CASSLTVNTDTQYF
TRBD1 | TRBJ2-3 | NA | TRBV28 | TGTGCCAGCAGAAAACAGGGGGCAGATACGCAGTATTTT | CASRKQGADTQYF
NA | TRBJ2-5 | NA | TRBV5-4 | TGTGCCAGCAGCGCCACCCGGACAGAACAAGAGACCCAGTACTTC | CASSATRTEQETQYF
NA | TRBJ1-1 | NA | TRBV7-2 | TGTGCCAGCAGCTTATTACAACAAATGAACACTGAAGCTTTCTTT | CASSLLQQMNTEAFF
NA | TRBJ1-2 | NA | TRBV5-6 | TGTGCCAGCAGCGCGCCCGGGAGGCATAACTATGGCTACACCTTC | CASSAPGRHNYGYTF
NA | TRBJ2-1 | once | TRBV5-8 | TGTGCCAGCAGGGTCAGGGACACACTAGGTGAGCAGTTCTTC | CASRVRDTLGEQFF
NA | TRBJ1-4 | NA | TRBV2 | TGTGCCAGCAGTGAACAAGGGGCGCGGTCTAATGAAAAACTGTTTTTT | CASSEQGARSNEKLFF
NA | TRBJ2-7 | many | TRBV6-1 | TGTGCCAGCAGTGAAGGGAGGACCTACGAGCAGTACTTC | CASSEGRTYEQYF
NA | TRBJ1-2 | few | TRBV28 | TGTGCCAGCAGCCTCCAACTCGCTAACTATGGCTACACCTTC | CASSLQLANYGYTF
NA | TRBJ1-5 | NA | TRBV2 | TGTGCCAGCAGTGGAGGCATCCGGGGCAATCAGCCCCAGCATTTT | CASSGGIRGNQPQHF
NA | TRBJ2-2 | NA | TRBV14 | TGTGCCAGCAGCCAATTAGGACTGCGGGATAACACCGGGGAGCTGTTTTTT | CASSQLGLRDNTGELFF
TRBD1 | TRBJ1-1 | NA | TRBV27 | TGTGCCAGCAGGGCGACAGGGGCACGCACTGAAGCTTTCTTT | CASRATGARTEAFF
TRBD1 | TRBJ2-1 | NA | TRBV5-1 | TGCGCATCTGGGACAGGTGGGGGGTACAATGAGCAGTTCTTC | CASGTGGGYNEQFF
NA | TRBJ1-2 | NA | TRBV28 | TGTGCCAGCAGTCTTGGGGGACGGGAGAACTATGGCTACACCTTC | CASSLGGRENYGYTF
NA | TRBJ2-1 | NA | TRBV2 | TGTGCCAGCAGCAGGGGAGTCAATGAGCAGTTCTTC | CASSRGVNEQFF
TRBD2 | TRBJ2-7 | once | TRBV9 | TGTGCCAGCAGCGTAGGCGGGAGTTACGAGCAGTACTTC | CASSVGGSYEQYF
NA | TRBJ2-7 | NA | TRBV5-6 | TGTGCCAGCAGCTTAGGGGGAGTACGCGAGCAGTACTTC | CASSLGGVREQYF
TRBD2 | TRBJ2-2 | NA | TRBV5-4 | TGTGCCAGCAGCTTGGGATACGCGGGGGGGAACACCGGGGAGCTGTTTTTT | CASSLGYAGGNTGELFF
TRBD1 | TRBJ2-1 | NA | TRBV19 | TGTGCCAGTAGTAGGGACAGTCTGGGGAACAATGAGCAGTTCTTC | CASSRDSLGNNEQFF
NA | TRBJ1-2 | NA | TRBV28 | TGTGCCAGCAGTTTAAGCCCAGGGATCTCTGGCTACACCTTC | CASSLSPGISGYTF
NA | TRBJ2-1 | NA | TRBV3-1/TRBV3-2 | TGTGCCAGCAGCCAAGGGGCGGGGAGAAATGAGCAGTTCTTC | CASSQGAGRNEQFF
TRBD2 | TRBJ2-2 | NA | TRBV19 | TGTGCCAGTAGTATCCTTAGAGGACTAGCGGGAGTCTCCGGGGAGCTGTTTTTT | CASSILRGLAGVSGELFF
TRBD1 | TRBJ1-1 | NA | TRBV28 | TGTGCCAGCAGTGGTAGCTTGGGACAGGGGAACACTGAAGCTTTCTTT | CASSGSLGQGNTEAFF
TRBD1 | TRBJ1-2 | NA | TRBV7-3 | TGTGCCAGCAGCTTCCCAGGGGGCTATGGCTACACCTTC | CASSFPGGYGYTF
NA | TRBJ1-2 | NA | TRBV2 | TGTGCCAGCATTACTGCCGGGACTGTTAACTATGGCTACACCTTC | CASITAGTVNYGYTF
NA | TRBJ1-5 | NA | TRBV9 | TGTGCCAGCAGCGTCCAGGCTAGCAATCAGCCCCAGCATTTT | CASSVQASNQPQHF
NA | TRBJ2-1 | NA | TRBV11-2 | TGTGCCAGCAGCTTAGTAGGGCTAGCCGTGAATGAGCAGTTCTTC | CASSLVGLAVNEQFF
NA | TRBJ1-1 | few | TRBV10-2 | TGCGCCAGCAGTGAGTCGAGGGGGACCACTGAAGCTTTCTTT | CASSESRGTTEAFF
TRBD1 | TRBJ2-7 | NA | TRBV7-2 | TGTGCCAGCAGCTTAAGTGGAACAGGGGGCATATACGAGCAGTACTTC | CASSLSGTGGIYEQYF
TRBD1 | TRBJ2-1 | NA | TRBV5-1 | TGCGCCAGCAGCTTGGAGAGGGGGCTTAAAGATGAGCAGTTCTTC | CASSLERGLKDEQFF
NA | TRBJ2-1 | NA | TRBV3-1/TRBV3-2 | TGTGCCAGCAGCCAAGATTGCGTTAACGAGCAGTTCTTC | CASSQDCVNEQFF
TRBD1 | TRBJ1-3 | NA | TRBV25-1 | TGTGCCAGCAGTGGGACAGGGCGCTCTGGAAACACCATATATTTT | CASSGTGRSGNTIYF
TRBD1 | TRBJ2-7 | NA | TRBV19 | TGTGCCAGTAGTCACAGGGGCACCTCCTACGAGCAGTACTTC | CASSHRGTSYEQYF
TRBD1 | TRBJ2-7 | few | TRBV28 | TGTGCCAGCAGTCGGACACAGGGGCTTGCAAGGCTGTCCTACGAGCAGTACTTC | CASSRTQGLARLSYEQYF
TRBD2 | TRBJ2-3 | few | TRBV6-1 | TGTGCCAGCAGTGAATGGGCTAGCGGGAGGTCCCGCACAGATACGCAGTATTTT | CASSEWASGRSRTDTQYF
TRBD2 | TRBJ2-3 | once | TRBV7-2 | TGTGCCAGCAGTACTGGGACCGGGACTAGCGGGGGAGGTACGCAGTATTTT | CASSTGTGTSGGGTQYF
NA | TRBJ2-7 | NA | TRBV7-9 | TGTGCCAGCAGCTTAGTGTTGGGGCAGGGGATCTACGAGCAGTACTTC | CASSLVLGQGIYEQYF
TRBD2 | TRBJ2-5 | NA | TRBV24-1 | TGTGCCACCAGTGATCCCCGGACTAGCGGGAGCTCAGGAGAGACCCAGTACTTC | CATSDPRTSGSSGETQYF